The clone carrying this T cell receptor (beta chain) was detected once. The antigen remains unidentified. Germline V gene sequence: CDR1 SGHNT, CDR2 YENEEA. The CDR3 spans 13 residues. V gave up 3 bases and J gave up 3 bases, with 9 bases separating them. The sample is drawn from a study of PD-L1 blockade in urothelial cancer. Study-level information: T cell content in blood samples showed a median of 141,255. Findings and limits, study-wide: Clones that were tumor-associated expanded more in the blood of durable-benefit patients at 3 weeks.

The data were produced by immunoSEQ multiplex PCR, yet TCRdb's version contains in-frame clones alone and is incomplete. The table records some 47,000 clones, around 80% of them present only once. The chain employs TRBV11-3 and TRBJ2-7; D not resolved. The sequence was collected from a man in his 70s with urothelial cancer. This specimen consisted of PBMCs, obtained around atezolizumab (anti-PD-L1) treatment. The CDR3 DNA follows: TGTGCCAGCAGCTTGGGCTATAACTACGAGCAGTACTTC. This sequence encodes CASSLGYNYEQYF.